This T cell receptor (beta chain) was sequenced for a study of blood T cell repertoires in COVID-19 (dated by TCRdb to 2019 to 2021). Concerning the study at large: Collaborator samples came from the United States, Italy and Spain and covered acute and convalescent phases of COVID-19. The prospective study material was composed of cDNA or gDNA derived from T cells, B-cell-depleted T cells, or PBMCs. The samples were drawn from the first 160 participants of the ongoing ImmuneRACE study and from 1,254 subjects provided by 6 global collaborators. Deeply sampled blood TCRbeta repertoires from subjects exposed to, actively infected with, or recovered from COVID-19 were included in the dataset. The sample metadata nearly always contained a de-identified subject ID, COVID-19 status, age in years and sex. The repertoires were released in a freely available public database intended as a resource for research on the immune response to SARS-CoV-2. Where HLA class I and class II types were available, the types were taken from metadata supplied by the sample provider, not from assay-based typing. The full study reports these points: How much clinical and demographic metadata was included differed by source and by participant, and the metadata was provided uncurated.

Whole blood was collected in K2EDTA tubes by collaborating institutions according to the institutions' own protocols. For TCRbeta analysis, collaborators shipped samples in one of three forms: frozen whole blood, isolated PBMCs, or DNA extracted from either of those sample types. With regard to this clone: Its binding antigen is unknown. Base qualities are not provided; no much larger clone lies one nucleotide away.

Inclusive of the bounding cysteine and phenylalanine, the CDR3 is 14 residues long. Solely the CDR3 DNA is kept, with 42 bases framed from the first base. As encoded in the germline V gene (reference sequence), CDR1 is LNHDA while CDR2 is SQIVND. V was cut back by 10 bases and J by 10 bases, leaving a gap of 23 bases between them. TCRbeta CDR3 regions were amplified from genomic DNA using the immunoSEQ Assay, a bias-controlled multiplex PCR. Processing in the source paper ran as follows. Within the assay, amplification of reference gene primers was used to estimate how many nucleated cells each sample contained. To quantify the absolute abundance of each unique TCRbeta CDR3 rearrangement, sequence reads were collapsed and filtered. Productive Simpson clonality was computed per sample as the square root of Simpson's diversity index over productive rearrangements. TCRdb limited this immuneACCESS table to in-frame rearrangements with V and J called. A share of clones is missing; checked studies link under half to unresolved V genes, and the rest is unexplained. V and J calls and clone size are copied from that table; D and trimming were computed from the DNA. This sample lists 100,000 to 120,000 clones; around four fifths were detected once. Of the sample, just under 20% is held by the ten largest clones.

The material sequenced was peripheral blood. This chain is built from TRBV19 and TRBJ1-5, with a tentative D gene TRBD1 over 5 matching bases. The clonotype was recovered from a woman aged 70 to 79 with acute or convalescent COVID-19. The CDR3 corresponds to CATRAGNLLEPQHF. The DNA sequence is given as TGTGCCACCCGTGCAGGGAACCTCCTTGAACCCCAGCATTTT.